These T cell receptor beta chains were read from a single sample in a study of cytomegalovirus exposure and HLA in healthy donors. Using immunoSEQ multiplex PCR, the repertoire was profiled, and TCRdb retains in-frame clones only, with some absent. The table includes about 130,000 clones, roughly 88% detected once. The sample taken for sequencing was PBMCs. The receptors here all came from a man aged 50 to 59 in good health and CMV-seronegative. Each CDR3 is given with its conserved first and last residue. A D gene is named only where the DNA matches it firmly. Clone size is not always given. Where it is, it says once, few, many or a class for expanded clones.

CDR3 protein,CDR3 DNA,J gene,clone size,V gene,D gene
CASSVTRASYNSPLHF,TGTGCCAGCAGTGTTACCAGGGCCTCCTATAATTCACCCCTCCACTTT,TRBJ1-6,NA,TRBV28,NA
CASSVGGVRTGELFF,TGTGCCAGCAGCGTCGGGGGGGTGCGTACCGGGGAGCTGTTTTTT,TRBJ2-2,once,TRBV7-9,TRBD2
CASSSGQGAINSPLHF,TGTGCCAGCAGTTCTGGACAGGGGGCCATAAATTCACCCCTCCACTTT,TRBJ1-6,NA,TRBV6-5,TRBD1
CASSQLAQGAYEQYF,TGCGCCAGCAGCCAATTGGCACAGGGGGCCTACGAGCAGTACTTC,TRBJ2-7,once,TRBV4-1,TRBD1
CASSSDRVSNTEAFF,TGTGCCAGCAGCTCGGACAGGGTTTCGAACACTGAAGCTTTCTTT,TRBJ1-1,NA,TRBV7-2,TRBD1
CASSGFKAGRNTGELFF,TGTGCCAGCAGTGGGTTCAAAGCGGGGAGAAACACCGGGGAGCTGTTTTTT,TRBJ2-2,NA,TRBV6-4,TRBD2
CASRAGTRGYNEQFF,TGTGCCAGTAGGGCCGGGACTAGGGGGTACAATGAGCAGTTCTTC,TRBJ2-1,NA,TRBV19,TRBD2
CAIKASGGAGNEQFF,TGTGCCATCAAAGCTAGCGGGGGTGCAGGTAATGAGCAGTTCTTC,TRBJ2-1,NA,TRBV10-3,TRBD2
CAWSVGGGQYF,TGTGCCTGGAGTGTAGGGGGAGGGCAGTACTTC,TRBJ2-5,NA,TRBV30,NA
CASSEWGSSADTQYF,TGTGCCAGCAGTGAATGGGGCAGTTCCGCGGATACGCAGTATTTT,TRBJ2-3,NA,TRBV2,NA
CASSPTTGSGEKLFF,TGCGCCAGCAGCCCAACCACAGGGTCGGGTGAAAAACTGTTTTTT,TRBJ1-4,NA,TRBV5-1,NA
CASSLSQESYNEQFF,TGCGCCAGCAGTCTGTCCCAGGAATCCTACAATGAGCAGTTCTTC,TRBJ2-1,NA,TRBV4-3,NA
CAWSVQGLTEAFF,TGTGCCTGGAGTGTACAGGGTCTAACTGAAGCTTTCTTT,TRBJ1-1,NA,TRBV30,NA
CASSLRAGGQPQHF,TGTGCCAGCAGCTTAAGGGCAGGGGGTCAGCCCCAGCATTTT,TRBJ1-5,NA,TRBV7-2,TRBD1
CASRQPGLAGGTYEQYF,TGTGCCAGCAGACAACCGGGACTAGCGGGGGGGACCTACGAGCAGTACTTC,TRBJ2-7,NA,TRBV25-1,TRBD2
CASSRDRGGPLHF,TGTGCCAGTAGCCGGGACAGGGGCGGACCCCTCCACTTT,TRBJ1-6,NA,TRBV19,TRBD1
CASSPDKNQPQHF,TGTGCCAGCTCACCGGACAAGAATCAGCCCCAGCATTTT,TRBJ1-5,NA,TRBV18,NA
CASRERDRVYEQYF,TGTGCCAGCAGGGAACGGGACAGGGTCTACGAGCAGTACTTC,TRBJ2-7,NA,TRBV6-1,TRBD1
CASSYAGGFTGELFF,TGTGCCAGCAGCTACGCGGGGGGCTTCACCGGGGAGCTGTTTTTT,TRBJ2-2,NA,TRBV7-6,TRBD2
CASSSQGTNEKLFF,TGTGCCAGCAGTTCACAGGGGACTAATGAAAAACTGTTTTTT,TRBJ1-4,NA,TRBV2,TRBD1
CASSELRLAGGDTQYF,TGTGCCAGCAGTGAACTCCGACTAGCGGGGGGAGATACGCAGTATTTT,TRBJ2-3,NA,TRBV2,TRBD2
CASSERGTTSTDTQYF,TGTGCCAGCAGCGAAAGGGGGACAACTAGCACAGATACGCAGTATTTT,TRBJ2-3,NA,TRBV11-1,NA
CASSEASNQPQHF,TGTGCCAGCAGTGAAGCTAGCAATCAGCCCCAGCATTTT,TRBJ1-5,NA,TRBV6-4,NA
CASSRTSSRYGYTF,TGTGCCAGCAGCCGGACATCGAGTCGGTATGGCTACACCTTC,TRBJ1-2,once,TRBV11-2,NA
CASSVGIGGGAVEQYF,TGTGCCAGCAGCGTAGGGATTGGAGGGGGGGCGGTCGAGCAGTACTTC,TRBJ2-7,NA,TRBV9,NA
CASSFDGGSGNTIYF,TGTGCCAGCAGCTTCGACGGGGGCTCTGGAAACACCATATATTTT,TRBJ1-3,NA,TRBV7-8,NA
CASSFAPTSGGLYEQYF,TGTGCCAGCAGCTTTGCCCCGACTAGCGGGGGGCTCTACGAGCAGTACTTC,TRBJ2-7,NA,TRBV7-9,TRBD2
CASSQDSAGSSSSYEQYF,TGCGCCAGCAGCCAAGATTCGGCCGGCAGCAGTAGCTCCTACGAGCAGTACTTC,TRBJ2-7,NA,TRBV4-3,NA
CASSDGTGGSYEQYF,TGTGCCAGCAGCGATGGGACAGGGGGCTCCTACGAGCAGTACTTC,TRBJ2-7,NA,TRBV7-9,TRBD1
CASSLALGDTQYF,TGTGCCAGCAGCTTAGCGCTAGGGGATACACAGTATTTT,TRBJ2-3,few,TRBV7-2,NA